The clone carrying this T cell receptor (beta chain) was seen only a few times. Its target is not known. These data come from a study of cytomegalovirus exposure and HLA in healthy donors. The wider study: One earlier analysis, a look at 150 million to 200 million T cells, found about 110 million unique TCR beta sequences.

The PCR employed 60 Vbeta primers together with 13 Jbeta primers. Assay: immunoSEQ multiplex PCR; the TCRdb copy retains only in-frame clones and omits some. The table shows 120,000 or so clones, with under 90% occurring only once. Deletions cut 0 bases from V and 6 bases from J, with 11 bases between. The CDR3 consists of 14 residues. Germline CDR1 reads LGHNA; CDR2 reads YSLEER. Study-level findings and limits: There were some V segments, including TRBV6-2 and TRBV6-3, excluded as indistinguishable. Later analysis reportedly placed an Asian-associated ancestry cluster below the roughly 700-donor mean in N-insertions.

The TCR was taken from a woman aged 40 to 50 in good health and CMV-seropositive. Sequencing was done on a sample of PBMCs. This chain connects TRBV4-3 to TRBJ1-1, with no clear D. The CDR3 nucleotides are TGCGCCAGCAGCCAAGATCAGGAGGTAGCTGAAGCTTTCTTT. Its protein is CASSQDQEVAEAFF.